The entry that follows covers one T cell receptor (beta chain) sequence. Its antigen is currently unknown. At one boundary the junction diverges from the germline segment, which might be a read error. With 60 Vbeta and 13 Jbeta primers, the PCR was carried out. Profiled with immunoSEQ multiplex PCR; TCRdb holds only in-frame clones, not every one. The sample carries 45,000 to 65,000 clones, approximately 70% recorded once. This entry belongs to a study of cytomegalovirus exposure and HLA in healthy donors. General study results and limits: Fewer N-insertions than the 666-donor mean were reportedly shown by an Asian-associated ancestry cluster in a later analysis. About 90% or about 30% of the time was how often most TCR beta V segments were productive, according to an earlier analysis. Later on, an analysis found that several of the most significant clusters appeared to be linked to common viral pathogens, which included parvovirus B19. There were a few CMV-associated chains whose specificity for CMV antigens was confirmed in vitro.

The CDR3 has 17 residues. Germline loops: CDR1 LGHNA, CDR2 YNFKEQ. This receptor was identified in a woman aged 45 to 65 in good health and CMV-seropositive. Sequencing was carried out using PBMCs. The V and J genes are TRBV4-2 and TRBJ2-1; 7 nucleotides line up with TRBD2. Written as DNA, the CDR3 is TGTGCCAGCAGCCAAAACCACCGGGACTACATATACAATGAGCGGTTCTTC. Its translation is CASSQNHRDYIYNERFF.